The following is a T cell receptor beta chain sequence with its context. Its antigen is undetermined. The assay was immunoSEQ multiplex PCR, and TCRdb's table has in-frame clones only and misses some. The sample holds some 100,000 clones; under 95% are singletons and the top ten take about 24%. Trimming stripped 2 bases from V and 4 bases from J, with 11 bases between. The V gene's germline CDR1 is SGHTA and CDR2 FQGNSA. The length of the CDR3 is 14 residues. This sample was taken from a study of T cell responses to AZD1222 COVID-19 vaccine. Study-wide points: There were repertoire samples only from the period after the peak T cell response. Most donors were white British, females outnumbered males, and clonal diversity was possibly underestimated.

The V and J genes are TRBV7-2 and TRBJ1-2, with D uncertain. This clonotype was obtained from an adult in good health. This specimen consisted of peripheral blood, obtained on day 0 of AZD1222 vaccination. The CDR3: CASSLSNTLYGYTF. The CDR3 DNA follows: TGTGCCAGCAGCTTAAGTAACACTCTCTATGGCTACACCTTC.